These 9 T cell receptor beta chains share one sample of origin, sequenced in a study of T cell repertoires in cytomegalovirus infection. In TCRdb, the reads were re-called with MiXCR into one record per CDR3 protein. The sample carries roughly 230,000 distinct CDR3 sequences, roughly 23% recorded once. Input material: CD8+ T cells from PBMCs. These receptors were collected from a human donor in good health (CMV status not recorded). Some clones in this sample may be carry-over from other donors' samples.

The gene calls are TRBV14 and TRBJ2-3, with D perhaps given as TRBD1 or TRBD2 (6 bases each). There are 15 residues in the CDR3. Trimming shortened V by 4 bases and J by 2 bases, and 13 bases separated the two germline ends. Germline CDR1 is SGHDN and CDR2 is FVKESK. CDR3 DNA: TGTGCCAGCAGCCCAGTCGGGGGCTTCACAGATACGCAGTATTTT. Translated: CASSPVGGFTDTQYF.

This clonotype has just a few counts. The CDR3 DNA is TGCGCCAGCAGCCAAGAACGGGTTTTTATGAACACTGAAGCTTTCTTT. Protein product: CASSQERVFMNTEAFF. The rearrangement uses TRBV4-1 and TRBJ1-1; D not resolved. Trimming shortened V by 0 bases and J by 0 bases, and 11 bases separated the two germline ends. Germline V gene sequence: CDR1 MGHRA, CDR2 YSYEKL. The CDR3 contains 16 residues.

The chain carries TRBV20-1 and TRBJ1-1; unclear D gene. The germline gives CDR1 DFQATT, CDR2 SNEGSKA (reference sequence). The V gene lost 4 bases and the J gene lost 5 bases, with 11 bases spanning the gap. The CDR3 has 12 amino acids. CDR3 residues: CSATWMGTEAFF. For the CDR3, the DNA is TGCAGTGCTACTTGGATGGGGACTGAAGCTTTCTTT.

This clonotype has a handful of counts. The V call is TRBV9, the J call TRBJ2-7, with 8 positions matching TRBD2. Germline V gene sequence: CDR1 SGDLS, CDR2 YYNGEE. This CDR3 comprises 15 residues. Trimming took 4 bases from V and 3 from J; bases not matched to a gene: 9. As DNA, the CDR3 is TGTGCCAGCAGCTATCAACCGGGACTAGGCTACGAGCAGTACTTC. It specifies CASSYQPGLGYEQYF.

The table lists this clonotype with a few counts. This sequence joins TRBV12-3 or TRBV12-4 and TRBJ1-4; D is ambiguous. The CDR3 totals 13 residues. Between the trimmed V and J ends, which lost 5 bases and 3 bases, there was a span of 7 bases. CDR3 sequence (DNA): TGTGCCAGCAGTCTTTGGGCTAATGAAAAACTGTTTTTT. It codes for CASSLWANEKLFF.

This clonotype was observed a handful of times. The chain couples TRBV7-9 to TRBJ2-2; TRBD1 matches at 10 bases. Germline-derived CDR1 and CDR2 are SEHNR and FQNEAQ (reference sequence). The ends lost 5 bases at V and 5 bases at J; junction bases unmatched: 5. The CDR3 runs 15 residues. The CDR3 reads CASSHRTGGTGELFF. As DNA, the CDR3 is TGTGCCAGCAGCCATCGGACAGGGGGAACCGGGGAGCTGTTTTTT.

This clonotype came up many times. V and J are TRBV29-1 and TRBJ1-1; D is uncertain. V was clipped by 4 bases and J by 8 bases, with 11 bases between them. Germline assignment: CDR1 SQVTM and CDR2 ANQGSEA. The CDR3 extends over 11 amino acids. The CDR3 region has the DNA TGCAGCGTTGTTTCGGTTTGGGAAGCTTTCTTT. It translates to CSVVSVWEAFF.

The rearrangement uses TRBV12-3 or TRBV12-4 and TRBJ1-5; possibly TRBD1 for D (6 bases). V shed 7 bases and J shed 7 bases, with 14 bases lying between them. The length of the CDR3 is 13 residues. In DNA form, the CDR3 reads TGTGCCAGCAATTATGGGGGGGGCCAGCCCCAGCATTTT. It yields the protein CASNYGGGQPQHF.

This clonotype was observed many times. Here the CDR3 reads CASSLRRGGAQETQYF. The CDR3 coding sequence is TGTGCCAGCAGTTTACGGAGGGGGGGGGCCCAAGAGACCCAGTACTTC. This rearrangement joins TRBV28 to TRBJ2-5; possible D gene TRBD2, 7 bases. The CDR3 is 16 residues long. The V gene's germline CDR1 is MDHEN and CDR2 SYDVKM. The ends were cut back, 2 bases at V and 1 base at J, with 14 bases in the middle.